This TCR beta chain was sequenced during a study of T cells in Graves' hyperthyroidism and ophthalmopathy. About the research overall: Upon initial diagnosis and before any treatment, peripheral blood was collected.

Germline V lookup: CDR1 SQVTM, CDR2 ANQGSEA. J lost 7 bases, V lost 6 bases, and 8 bases had no gene match. The CDR3 consists of 16 residues. Stable Graves' hyperthyroidism meant no ophthalmopathy progression within 18 months. Fresh 10 ml peripheral blood yielded PBMCs. This clonotype occurred a few times. Using RNA transcripts as the source, TCR beta CDR3 regions were amplified. TCR CDR3 underwent first-round RT-PCR with the HTBI primer set. TCRdb used MiXCR to reprocess the multiplex PCR reads, holding one entry per CDR3 protein. The sample has 300,000 to 450,000 distinct CDR3 sequences, roughly 25% seen once.

The chain is built from TRBV29-1 and TRBJ2-2; 16 bases agree with TRBD2. The sequence was collected from a man in his forties or fifties with Graves' hyperthyroidism. Sequenced input: blood. CDR3 in amino acids: CSVAGTSGRAVGELFF. CDR3 nucleotides: TGCAGCGTCGCAGGGACTAGCGGGAGGGCCGTCGGGGAGCTGTTTTTT.